This note documents a single T cell receptor beta chain sequence. As yet, its antigen is unknown. This specimen belongs to a study of blood T cells in healthy people across ages. Primed by a sample-barcoded 5' primer and a J-beta primer mix, a second PCR proceeded for 7 to 11 cycles. TCRdb analysed the 5' RACE reads with MiXCR anew, one entry per CDR3 protein. The table has 1.5 million to 2 million distinct CDR3 sequences, 49% seen once. Study findings and constraints: Donor CMV infection status was unknown, possibly confounding age-related changes in expanded clonotypes.

The origin of this receptor is a woman aged 40 to 50 in good health. Sequences were obtained from blood.

The DNA of the CDR3 is TGTGCCAGCAGTTCCGACAGGGGGTGGAACTATGGCTACACCTTC. Its translation is CASSSDRGWNYGYTF. The chain links TRBV6-5 to TRBJ1-2, with 9 bases identical to TRBD1. Trimming removed 4 bases from V and 2 bases from J; junction bases left unmatched: 5. Per the germline V gene, CDR1 is MNHEY and CDR2 is SVGAGI. The length of the CDR3 is 15 residues.